This entry lists 29 T cell receptor beta chains sequenced from one sample in a study of T cell responses to AZD1222 COVID-19 vaccine (dated by TCRdb to the early 2020s). The time point label for this specimen denotes: baseline before first vaccination. Libraries were built with the immunoSEQ multiplex PCR assay. TCRdb's version of the immuneACCESS table is confined to in-frame rearrangements and falls short of the full clone set. An unresolved V gene accounts for under half of the shortfall where checked; the remainder is of unknown origin. The sample includes 100,000 to 150,000 clones, with around 90% observed a single time. The biggest ten clones account for about 6% of the sample. Specimen: peripheral blood, collected on day 0 of AZD1222 vaccination. The receptors come from an adult in good health.

The chain carries TRBV11-2 and TRBJ1-1; D may be TRBD1 (6 bases). CDR1 SGHAT and CDR2 FQNNGV come from the germline V gene. The CDR3 sequence is 17 residues long. V lost 5 bases and J lost 3, with 22 bases in between. The DNA for the CDR3 is TGTGCCAGCAGCGCCCGCCCCCCGGCCGCAGGGGACACTGAAGCTTTCTTT. Residues: CASSARPPAAGDTEAFF.

This clone came up once. CDR3 region: CASRSGTSGTYEQYF. CDR3 coding DNA: TGTGCCAGCCGCTCCGGGACTAGCGGAACCTACGAGCAGTACTTC. The chain combines TRBV7-9 with TRBJ2-7, with 11 bases identical to TRBD2. The germline V gene encodes CDR1 SEHNR and CDR2 FQNEAQ (reference sequence). This CDR3 has 15 residues. Unmatched junction bases numbered 8, after V lost 8 bases and J lost 2 bases.

The chain has TRBV30 and TRBJ1-2; perhaps TRBD1 as D (5 bases). Germline CDR1 and CDR2: GTSNPN and SVGIG (reference sequence). The CDR3 is 15 amino acids. V lost 5 bases and J lost 6, with 22 bases in between. CDR3 amino acids: CAWAPLGPIRDGYTF. The DNA of the CDR3 is TGTGCCTGGGCCCCACTGGGACCAATAAGGGATGGCTACACCTTC.

The rearrangement joins TRBV20-1 to TRBJ1-2, with D maybe TRBD1 (6 bases). Trimming cost V 3 bases and J 4 bases, with 6 bases left between them. The CDR3 spans 11 residues. Germline V gene data show CDR1 as DFQATT and CDR2 as SNEGSKA (reference sequence). CDR3 nucleotides: TGCAGTGCTAGCAGGGGCTATGGCTACACCTTC. This sequence encodes CSASRGYGYTF.

The chain recombines TRBV6-5 with TRBJ2-3; the D gene is possibly TRBD2 (5 bases). Germline assignment: CDR1 MNHEY and CDR2 SVGAGI. This CDR3 is 14 amino acids long. V shed 6 bases and J shed 4 bases, with 14 bases lying between them. CDR3: CASRAGSLADTQYF. CDR3 in DNA: TGTGCCAGCAGGGCGGGTAGCCTCGCAGATACGCAGTATTTT.

This clone appeared a single time. The V and J genes are TRBV3-1 (or the pseudogene TRBV3-2) and TRBJ1-3, with D unclear. Germline values: CDR1 LGHDT, CDR2 YNNKEL (reference sequence). The CDR3 is made up of 20 amino acids. Deletions cut 0 bases from V and 0 bases from J, with 21 bases between. This CDR3 reads CASSQEVLLTLWGSGNTIYF. In nucleotides, the CDR3 is TGTGCCAGCAGCCAAGAAGTATTGCTCACCCTGTGGGGCTCTGGAAACACCATATATTTT.

In this sample, this clone turned up once. The CDR3 DNA reads as TGTGCCAGCAGCTTAGCAAGGAGGGAGACTGAAGCTTTCTTT. Translated, it gives CASSLARRETEAFF. V gene TRBV7-2 combines with J gene TRBJ1-1; D is uncertain. Germline V gives CDR1 SGHTA, CDR2 FQGNSA. This CDR3 contains 14 residues. Between the trimmed V and J ends, which lost 0 bases and 5 bases, there was a span of 10 bases.

Turning to this clone: At one boundary the junction diverges from the germline segment, which might be a read error. This sequence joins TRBV15 and TRBJ1-5, with 8 bases fitting TRBD1. The CDR3 contains 17 residues. CDR1 is LNHNV and CDR2 is YYDKDF in the germline V gene (reference sequence). The CDR3 DNA sequence: TGTGCCACCAGCGGAGAACCGGGACAGGTGAGCAATCAGCCCCAGCATTTT. Amino acid sequence: CATSGEPGQVSNQPQHF.

This clone was counted once. The J gene is TRBJ1-4, the V gene TRBV19; TRBD1 agrees at 7 bases. The CDR3 runs to 17 residues. Germline lookup yields CDR1 LNHDA and CDR2 SQIVND (reference sequence). V lost 4 bases, J lost 3 bases, and 11 bases stayed unmatched. CDR3 residues: CASSTRQGRAANEKLFF. The CDR3 nucleotides read TGTGCCAGTAGTACCCGACAGGGAAGAGCGGCTAATGAAAAACTGTTTTTT.

The rearrangement links TRBV27 to TRBJ1-1, with D possibly matching TRBD1 (5 bases). Trimming shortened V by 8 bases and J by 3 bases, and 13 bases separated the two germline ends. The CDR3 sequence is 13 residues long. The germline gives CDR1 MNHEY, CDR2 SMNVEV (reference sequence). The CDR3: CASGPQGHTEAFF. Written as DNA, the CDR3 is TGTGCCAGCGGCCCTCAGGGTCACACTGAAGCTTTCTTT.

The CDR3 DNA reads as TGTGCCAGCTGGGAAATTAACAGGCAGACCAACTATGGCTACACCTTC. It encodes CASWEINRQTNYGYTF. This chain connects TRBV5-4 to TRBJ1-2, with D perhaps TRBD1 (5 bases). Germline CDR1 reads SGHNT; CDR2 reads YYREEE (reference sequence). V was pared by 7 bases and J by 2 bases, with 21 bases between. CDR3 size: 16 residues. Drawing the rest from reference TRBV5-4 and TRBJ1-2, the complete variable domain is ETGVTQSPTHLIKTRGQQVTLRCSSQSGHNTVSWYQQALGQGPQFIFQYYREEENGRGNFPPRFSGLQFPNYSSELNVNALELDDSALYLCASWEINRQTNYGYTFGSGTRLTVV.

The chain links TRBV2 to TRBJ1-2; D is ambiguous. CDR3 length: 11 amino acids. Germline loops: CDR1 SNHLY, CDR2 FYNNEI. The ends were cut back, 0 bases at V and 5 bases at J, with 1 base in the middle. CDR3 in DNA: TGTGCCAGCAGTGAAGCTTATGGCTACACCTTC. Translated: CASSEAYGYTF.

The chain employs TRBV9 and TRBJ1-1, with a weak D call TRBD1 (5 bases). Germline values: CDR1 SGDLS, CDR2 YYNGEE. The CDR3 contains 15 residues. Trimming shortened V by 3 bases and J by 6 bases, and 18 bases separated the two germline ends. In nucleotides, the CDR3 is TGTGCCAGCAGCGAGGGAACAGGAGAGGGGTCTGAAGCTTTCTTT. It is translated as CASSEGTGEGSEAFF.

The chain couples TRBV5-4 to TRBJ1-1; 8 bases fit TRBD1. The V segment lost 4 bases and the J segment 3 bases; nucleotides outside the gene matches: 8. The germline CDR1 and CDR2 sequences are SGHNT and YYREEE (reference sequence). This CDR3 contains 15 residues. The CDR3 reads CASSLRTGRYTEAFF. Written as DNA, the CDR3 is TGTGCCAGCAGCCTACGGACAGGGCGGTACACTGAAGCTTTCTTT. The whole variable domain, filled in from reference TRBV5-4 and TRBJ1-1, reads ETGVTQSPTHLIKTRGQQVTLRCSSQSGHNTVSWYQQALGQGPQFIFQYYREEENGRGNFPPRFSGLQFPNYSSELNVNALELDDSALYLCASSLRTGRYTEAFFGQGTRLTVV.

This chain links TRBV15 with TRBJ1-2; D not certain. V lost 1 base and J lost 4, with 13 bases in between. This CDR3 has 15 amino acids. Per the germline V gene, CDR1 is LNHNV and CDR2 is YYDKDF (reference sequence). The CDR3 protein is CATSRGPPEVYGYTF. For the CDR3, the DNA is TGTGCCACCAGCAGAGGGCCTCCGGAGGTCTATGGCTACACCTTC.

The rearrangement joins TRBV11-2 to TRBJ1-4, with 8 bases matching TRBD1. The germline CDR1 and CDR2 sequences are SGHAT and FQNNGV. This CDR3 region has 14 residues. The trim removed 5 bases at V and 8 bases at J, leaving 7 bases unmatched. The chain's CDR3 is CASSPDRVYEKLFF. The CDR3 DNA follows: TGTGCCAGCAGCCCGGACAGGGTCTACGAAAAACTGTTTTTT.

In this sample, this clone turned up once. V and J are TRBV13 and TRBJ1-4, with TRBD1 identical over 7 bases. Losses at the gene ends were 4 bases for V and 6 bases for J; bases not matched to a gene: 8. CDR3 length: 15 amino acids. CDR1 is PRHDT, CDR2 FYEKMQ, per germline (reference sequence). The CDR3 here is CASSSQRGLDEKLFF. The CDR3 DNA follows: TGTGCCAGCAGCTCACAAAGGGGGCTGGATGAAAAACTGTTTTTT.

The V call is TRBV27, the J call TRBJ2-1, with TRBD1 as a possible D gene (6 bases). The CDR3 length is 14 residues. The V and J ends lost 4 bases and 7 bases respectively, with 14 bases between them. Germline values: CDR1 MNHEY, CDR2 SMNVEV (reference sequence). The CDR3 bases are TGTGCCAGCAGTTCCCGAGGACAGACAAATGAGCAGTTCTTC. Its translation: CASSSRGQTNEQFF.

This clone has only one observation. The chain combines TRBV19 with TRBJ1-1; D is unresolved. In germline, CDR1 is LNHDA, CDR2 SQIVND (reference sequence). The CDR3 contains 13 residues. Trimming stripped 3 bases from V and 4 bases from J, with 9 bases between. The CDR3 here is CASSIQVLTEAFF. The CDR3 region has the DNA TGTGCCAGTAGTATTCAGGTCCTCACTGAAGCTTTCTTT.

This sequence joins TRBV9 and TRBJ1-6, with D unclear. Germline assignment: CDR1 SGDLS and CDR2 YYNGEE. V lost 0 bases, J lost 7 bases, and 11 bases lay in between. The CDR3 is 15 residues long. As DNA, the CDR3 is TGTGCCAGCAGCGTAGATCCGGGGTTAAATTCACCCCTCCACTTT. The encoded protein is CASSVDPGLNSPLHF. The full variable domain, in which reference TRBV9 and TRBJ1-6 provide the parts outside the CDR3, is DSGVTQTPKHLITATGQRVTLRCSPRSGDLSVYWYQQSLDQGLQFLIQYYNGEERAKGNILERFSAQQFPDLHSELNLSSLELGDSALYFCASSVDPGLNSPLHFGNGTRLTVT.

This clone was counted only a few times. In nucleotides, the CDR3 is TGCGCCAGCAGCCAGGACAGAAATTATGGCTACACCTTC. This codes for CASSQDRNYGYTF. The gene calls are TRBV5-1 and TRBJ1-2; D perhaps matches TRBD1 (6 bases). The CDR3 spans 13 residues. In germline, CDR1 is SGHRS, CDR2 YFSETQ. Trimming stripped 4 bases from V and 5 bases from J, with 12 bases between.

This clone was seen only a few times. This chain joins TRBV2 and TRBJ1-1; no definite D call. The CDR3 is 13 amino acids. Germline V lookup: CDR1 SNHLY, CDR2 FYNNEI. V lost 4 bases to trimming and J lost 3 bases, with 9 bases between them. The CDR3 bases are TGTGCCAGCAGTGGTGAATCGGACACTGAAGCTTTCTTT. Translating it yields CASSGESDTEAFF.

V and J are TRBV7-9 and TRBJ2-7; D is possibly TRBD2 (6 bases). The germline V gene encodes CDR1 SEHNR and CDR2 FQNEAQ (reference sequence). With 5 bases removed from V and 0 bases from J, the gap between germline ends came to 14 bases. This CDR3 is 15 amino acids long. CDR3 nucleotide sequence: TGTGCCAGCAGCCCCCTCGCGGGGAGCTCCTACGAGCAGTACTTC. It is translated as CASSPLAGSSYEQYF.

This clone was picked up a small number of times. The J gene is TRBJ1-6, the V gene TRBV4-2, with 8 nucleotides matching TRBD1. Germline CDR1 is LGHNA and CDR2 is YNFKEQ. J was trimmed by 9 bases and V by 1 base; bases with no gene match: 8. The CDR3 runs 16 residues. CDR3 sequence reads: CASSQALQGASSPLHF. CDR3 bases: TGTGCCAGCAGCCAAGCTCTCCAGGGGGCAAGTTCACCCCTCCACTTT.

The rearrangement uses TRBV7-8 and TRBJ1-2, with TRBD1 identical over 7 bases. Germline lookup yields CDR1 SGHVS and CDR2 FQNEAQ. This CDR3 is built from 14 residues. V was clipped by 2 bases and J by 7 bases; unmatched bases: 7. CDR3 region: CASSLLPGGGGYTF. CDR3 bases: TGTGCCAGCAGCTTATTACCAGGGGGTGGTGGCTACACCTTC.

This clone was seen only a few times. V and J are TRBV2 and TRBJ1-1, with TRBD1 matching 7 bases. Trimming removed 6 bases from V and 4 bases from J; junction bases left unmatched: 11. This CDR3 comprises 15 residues. Germline lookup yields CDR1 SNHLY and CDR2 FYNNEI. The CDR3 is CASSYTTGVGTEAFF. The CDR3 bases are TGTGCCAGCAGCTACACAACAGGGGTTGGCACTGAAGCTTTCTTT.

The rearrangement uses TRBV6-1 and TRBJ2-7; TRBD2 aligns across 11 bases. Germline V gene sequence: CDR1 MNHNS, CDR2 SASEGT. The CDR3 is made up of 15 amino acids. The ends lost 3 bases at V and 2 bases at J; junction bases unmatched: 3. CDR3 in amino acids: CASSEGLAVTYEQYF. CDR3 bases: TGTGCCAGCAGTGAGGGACTAGCGGTTACCTACGAGCAGTACTTC.

The chain combines TRBV5-4 with TRBJ1-4, with 7 bases lining up with TRBD1. Germline V gives CDR1 SGHNT, CDR2 YYREEE (reference sequence). This CDR3 contains 16 residues. V gave up 0 bases and J gave up 0 bases; unmatched junction bases: 2. This chain's CDR3 is CASSLVQGATNEKLFF. The CDR3 DNA follows: TGTGCCAGCAGCTTGGTTCAGGGGGCAACTAATGAAAAACTGTTTTTT.

This chain joins TRBV6-6 and TRBJ2-5, with D uncertain. Germline V lookup: CDR1 MNHNY, CDR2 SVGAGI (reference sequence). V lost 2 bases, J lost 5 bases, and 9 bases lay in between. This CDR3 is built from 13 residues. The CDR3 loop reads CASSYTEQETQYF. In DNA form, the CDR3 reads TGTGCCAGCAGTTACACAGAACAGGAGACCCAGTACTTC.